This T cell receptor (beta chain) was profiled in a study of response to subunit inactivated influenza vaccine. Study-level results: Researchers suggested that each seasonal influenza vaccination recruits few new T cells.

This clonotype was counted a single time. The antigen is unknown. The CDR3 loop spans 14 amino acids. The ends were cut back, 6 bases at V and 9 bases at J, with 18 bases in the middle. Germline lookup yields CDR1 MNHEY and CDR2 SVGEGT. Via MiXCR, TCRdb re-called the RT-PCR reads, giving one row per CDR3 protein. The sample comprises some 300,000 distinct CDR3 sequences, 20% to 25% of which are singletons, and 10% rests with the top ten. The sequencing here drew on PBMCs from blood, taken about 20 months after vaccination. The V and J genes are TRBV6-2 or TRBV6-3 and TRBJ2-1, with D maybe TRBD1 (5 bases). The clonotype comes from a man aged 45 to 70 who received an inactivated influenza vaccine. The CDR3 spells CASRWQGGYTEQFF. CDR3 coding DNA: TGTGCCAGCAGATGGCAGGGCGGTTATACTGAGCAGTTCTTC.